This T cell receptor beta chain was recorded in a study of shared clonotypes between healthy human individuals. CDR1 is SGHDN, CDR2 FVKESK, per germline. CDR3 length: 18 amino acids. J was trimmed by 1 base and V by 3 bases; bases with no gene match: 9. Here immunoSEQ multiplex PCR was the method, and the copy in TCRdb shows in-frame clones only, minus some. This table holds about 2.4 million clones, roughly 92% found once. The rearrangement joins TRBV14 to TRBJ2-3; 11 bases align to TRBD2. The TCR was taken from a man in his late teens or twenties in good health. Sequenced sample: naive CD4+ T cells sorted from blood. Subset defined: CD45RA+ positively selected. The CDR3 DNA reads TGTGCCAGCAGCCACCTAATGACTAGCGGGGTTCGCACAGATACGCAGTATTTT. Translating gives CASSHLMTSGVRTDTQYF.